These 8 T cell receptor beta chains share one sample of origin, sequenced in a study of blood T cells in healthy people across ages. Through a sample-barcoded 5' primer and a J-beta primer mix, a second PCR was run for about 6 to 11 cycles. One entry per CDR3 protein, called by TCRdb with MiXCR from the 5' RACE reads. The data contain roughly 900,000 distinct CDR3 sequences, around 48% of them singletons. Sequencing input: blood. These receptors were taken from a man aged 25 to 40 in good health.

This clonotype was seen a few times. The chain is built from TRBV7-2 and TRBJ2-5, with 10 nucleotides matching TRBD2. Trimming at V came to 4 bases and at J to 5 bases, leaving 10 bases not matched to a gene. Germline V gives CDR1 SGHTA, CDR2 FQGNSA. This CDR3 comprises 16 residues. For the CDR3, the DNA is TGTGCCAGCAGCTCTCCGGGACTAGCGAGAAGGGAGACCCAGTACTTC. It codes for CASSSPGLARRETQYF.

The chain combines TRBV4-1 with TRBJ1-2; D may be TRBD1 (6 bases). The CDR3 has 14 residues. V shed 4 bases and J shed 3 bases, with 12 bases lying between them. Per germline, CDR1 MGHRA and CDR2 YSYEKL. The CDR3 nucleotides are TGCGCCAGCAGCCCCGTGGGGGGGCACTATGGCTACACCTTC. Its protein is CASSPVGGHYGYTF.

The genes are TRBV7-9 and TRBJ2-3; 8 bases are a match to TRBD1. This CDR3 comprises 14 residues. The germline V gene encodes CDR1 SEHNR and CDR2 FQNEAQ (reference sequence). The J segment lost 0 bases and the V segment lost 11 bases, leaving 7 bases of the junction unmatched. The CDR3 bases are TGTGCCGGTCGGACAGGGCTCAGCACAGATACGCAGTATTTT. Its translation: CAGRTGLSTDTQYF.

The chain has TRBV4-3 and TRBJ2-2; the D is unclear. V was cut by 0 bases and J by 6 bases, with 11 bases left in between. This CDR3 contains 15 residues. CDR1 and CDR2 (germline): LGHNA, YSLEER. CDR3 nucleotides: TGCGCCAGCAGCCAAGATACCTTAGGCCCCGGGGAGCTGTTTTTT. This sequence encodes CASSQDTLGPGELFF.

The chain links TRBV4-2 to TRBJ2-5; D might be TRBD2 (7 bases). The CDR3 length is 16 residues. V was pared by 5 bases and J by 5 bases, with 21 bases between. Germline values: CDR1 LGHNA, CDR2 YNFKEQ. The chain's CDR3 is CASSGGEGTSGETQYF. CDR3 nucleotide sequence: TGTGCCAGCAGCGGCGGGGAGGGGACATCTGGGGAGACCCAGTACTTC.

The chain links TRBV12-3 or TRBV12-4 to TRBJ2-1, with 12 bases matching TRBD2. V was clipped by 6 bases and J by 15 bases; unmatched bases: 6. There are 12 residues in the CDR3. CDR3 in amino acids: CASSPSGRVSFF. As DNA, the CDR3 is TGTGCCAGCAGCCCTAGCGGGAGGGTATCGTTCTTC.

The chain has TRBV9 and TRBJ2-1; 8 bases align to TRBD2. The CDR3 is 15 residues long. Germline V gene sequence: CDR1 SGDLS, CDR2 YYNGEE. Losses at the gene ends were 3 bases for V and 8 bases for J; bases not matched to a gene: 10. The CDR3 region is CASSARGARGYEQFF. The CDR3 DNA reads TGTGCCAGCAGCGCGCGGGGGGCCCGGGGTTATGAGCAGTTCTTC.

This clonotype was seen more than once but under ten times. This rearrangement joins TRBV2 to TRBJ1-2; D not resolved. V lost 2 bases and J lost 3, with 7 bases in between. In germline, CDR1 is SNHLY, CDR2 FYNNEI. CDR3 length: 13 residues. CDR3 protein: CASSEPGYYGYTF. The CDR3 DNA follows: TGTGCCAGCAGTGAACCTGGGTACTATGGCTACACCTTC.